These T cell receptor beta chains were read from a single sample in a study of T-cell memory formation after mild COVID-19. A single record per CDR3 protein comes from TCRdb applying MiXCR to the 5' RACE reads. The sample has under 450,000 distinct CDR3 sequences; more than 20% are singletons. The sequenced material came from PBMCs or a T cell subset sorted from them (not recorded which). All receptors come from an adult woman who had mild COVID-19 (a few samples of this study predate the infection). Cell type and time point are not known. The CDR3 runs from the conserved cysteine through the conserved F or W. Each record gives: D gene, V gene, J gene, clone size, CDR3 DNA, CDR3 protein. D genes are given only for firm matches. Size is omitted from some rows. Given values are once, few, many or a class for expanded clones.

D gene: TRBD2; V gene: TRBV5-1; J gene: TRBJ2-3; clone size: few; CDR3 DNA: TGCGCCAGCAGCCAGCTGATGGGAGCGGGGGGGCTAGATACGCAGTATTTT; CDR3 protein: CASSQLMGAGGLDTQYF
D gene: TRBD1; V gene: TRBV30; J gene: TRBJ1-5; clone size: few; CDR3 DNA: TGTGCCTGGAGTGGCAGGGGGAGCAATCAGCCCCAGCATTTT; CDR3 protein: CAWSGRGSNQPQHF
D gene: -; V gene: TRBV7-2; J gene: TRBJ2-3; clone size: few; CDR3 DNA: TGTGCCAGCAGCTTAGGCGGAGATGAAGATACGCAGTATTTT; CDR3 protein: CASSLGGDEDTQYF
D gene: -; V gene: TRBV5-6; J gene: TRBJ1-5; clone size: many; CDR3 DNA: TGTGCCAGCAGCCGACCAGGGGTGGGTCAGCCCCAGCATTTT; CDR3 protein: CASSRPGVGQPQHF
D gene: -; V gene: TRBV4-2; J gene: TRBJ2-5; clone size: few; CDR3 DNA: TGTGCCAGCAGCCAAGACGCGCGGGGTCGGGAGACCCAGTACTTC; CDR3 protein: CASSQDARGRETQYF
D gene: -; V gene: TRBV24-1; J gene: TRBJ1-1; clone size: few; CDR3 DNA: TGTGCCACCTCGGGGGGGACTGAAGCTTTCTTT; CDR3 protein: CATSGGTEAFF
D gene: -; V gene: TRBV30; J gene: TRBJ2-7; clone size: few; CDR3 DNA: TGTGCCGGGAGTTATGGGGGCAATTCGGGCGAGCAGTACTTC; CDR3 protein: CAGSYGGNSGEQYF
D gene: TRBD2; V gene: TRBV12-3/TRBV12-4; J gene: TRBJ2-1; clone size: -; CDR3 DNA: TGTGCCAGCAGTTGGGCCGGGACTAGCGGGACCATTTATGTTAACAATGAGCAGTTCTTC; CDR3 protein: CASSWAGTSGTIYVNNEQFF
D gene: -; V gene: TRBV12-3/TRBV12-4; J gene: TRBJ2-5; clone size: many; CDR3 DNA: TGTGCCAGTTCCCGGGGACCCGCAGAGACCCAGTACTTC; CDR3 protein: CASSRGPAETQYF
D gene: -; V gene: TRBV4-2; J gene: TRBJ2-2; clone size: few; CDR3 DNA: TGTGCCAGCAGCCAAGTAGCCTCCGCCTACGGGGAGCTGTTTTTT; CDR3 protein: CASSQVASAYGELFF
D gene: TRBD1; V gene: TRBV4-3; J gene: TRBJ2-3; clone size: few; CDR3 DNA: TGCGCCAGCAGCCAAGTCCACAGGGGTGTAGATACGCAGTATTTT; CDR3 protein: CASSQVHRGVDTQYF
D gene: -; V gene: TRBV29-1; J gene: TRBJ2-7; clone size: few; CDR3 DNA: TGCAGCGTTGAAGCCGAGGACGGCCTCACCTACGAGCAGTACTTC; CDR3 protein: CSVEAEDGLTYEQYF
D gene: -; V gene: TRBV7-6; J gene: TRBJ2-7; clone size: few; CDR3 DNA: TGTGCCAGCAGCCCTCTATCAGAGGGGAGGTACGAGCAGTACTTC; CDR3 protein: CASSPLSEGRYEQYF
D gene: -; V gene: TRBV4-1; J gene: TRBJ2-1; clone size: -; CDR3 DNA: TGCGCCAGCAGCCCTCTGTCCCCGGGGAGTGAGCAGTTCTTC; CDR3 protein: CASSPLSPGSEQFF
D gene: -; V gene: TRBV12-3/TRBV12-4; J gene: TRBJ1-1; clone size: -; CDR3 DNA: TGTGCCACCATCAGGGTGGGGACTGAAGCTTTCTTT; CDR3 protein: CATIRVGTEAFF
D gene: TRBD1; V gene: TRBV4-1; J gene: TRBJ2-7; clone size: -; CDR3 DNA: TGCGCCAGCAGCCAAGGTTTGACAGGGCTGGAGCAGTACTTC; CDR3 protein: CASSQGLTGLEQYF
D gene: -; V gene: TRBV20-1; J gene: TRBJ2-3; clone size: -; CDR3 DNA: TGCAGTGCTAGAGATCCCGGGACTCGCACAGATACGCAGTATTTT; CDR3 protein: CSARDPGTRTDTQYF
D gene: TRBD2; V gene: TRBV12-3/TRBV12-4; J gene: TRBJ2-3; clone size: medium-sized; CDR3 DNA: TGTGCCAGCAGTTTAGCGGGGAGGGGTCCTAGCACAGATACGCAGTATTTT; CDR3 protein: CASSLAGRGPSTDTQYF
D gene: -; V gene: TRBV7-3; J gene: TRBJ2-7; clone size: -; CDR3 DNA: TGTGCCAGCAGCTTAACAGGGGGGGGAATCTCCTACGAGCAGTACTTC; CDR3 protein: CASSLTGGGISYEQYF
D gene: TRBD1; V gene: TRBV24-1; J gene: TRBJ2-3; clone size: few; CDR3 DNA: TGTGCCACCAGTGATTATAGGACAGGGAACACAGATACGCAGTATTTT; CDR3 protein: CATSDYRTGNTDTQYF
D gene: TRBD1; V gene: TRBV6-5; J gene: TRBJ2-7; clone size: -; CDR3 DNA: TGTGCCAGCAGATCCACAGGGGCCGAGCAGTACTTC; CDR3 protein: CASRSTGAEQYF
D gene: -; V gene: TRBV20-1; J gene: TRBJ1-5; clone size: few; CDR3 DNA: TGCAGTGCTAAGCTCAGCGGGAGCAATCAGCCCCAGCATTTT; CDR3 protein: CSAKLSGSNQPQHF
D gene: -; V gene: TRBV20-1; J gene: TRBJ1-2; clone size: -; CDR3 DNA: TGCAGCGGGGTTGGCTACACCTTC; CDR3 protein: CSGVGYTF
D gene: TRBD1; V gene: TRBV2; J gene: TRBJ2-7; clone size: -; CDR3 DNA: TGTGCCTCCCGGGTCCGGGACAGGGGGTACGAGCAGTACTTC; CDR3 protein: CASRVRDRGYEQYF
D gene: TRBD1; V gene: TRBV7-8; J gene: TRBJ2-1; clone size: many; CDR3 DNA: TGTGCCAGCAGCTTGTCGATGACAGGGGAACGGCAGTTCTTC; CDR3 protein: CASSLSMTGERQFF
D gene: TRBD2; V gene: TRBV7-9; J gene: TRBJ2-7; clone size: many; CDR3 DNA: TGTGCCAGCAGCTTAGGAGGTAGCGGGGGCGAGCAGTACTTC; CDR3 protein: CASSLGGSGGEQYF
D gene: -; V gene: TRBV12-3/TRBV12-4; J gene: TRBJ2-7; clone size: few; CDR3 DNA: TGTGCCAGCAGTCCCCTCGGGGCCGGGGTTTACGAGCAGTACTTC; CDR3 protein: CASSPLGAGVYEQYF
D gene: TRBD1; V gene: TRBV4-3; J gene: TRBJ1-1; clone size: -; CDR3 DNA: TGCGCCAGCAGCCATCTCCGGGACAGTGAAGCTTTCTTT; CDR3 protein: CASSHLRDSEAFF
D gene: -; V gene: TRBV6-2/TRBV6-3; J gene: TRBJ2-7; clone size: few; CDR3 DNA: TGTGCCAGCAGTTACTCGGTCGGCGGTTGGTCTACCGAGCAGTACTTC; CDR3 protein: CASSYSVGGWSTEQYF
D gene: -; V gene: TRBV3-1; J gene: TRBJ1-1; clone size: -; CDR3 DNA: TGTGCCAGCAGCAAACACAGTGAGACTGAAGCTTTCTTT; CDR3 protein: CASSKHSETEAFF
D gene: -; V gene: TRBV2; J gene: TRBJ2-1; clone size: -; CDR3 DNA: TGTGCCAGCAGTGAGACTTACAATGAGCAGTTCTTC; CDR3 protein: CASSETYNEQFF
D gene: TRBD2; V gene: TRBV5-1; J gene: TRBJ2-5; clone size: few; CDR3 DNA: TGCGCCAGCAGCTTGGGCTACCTCAGCGGGGGGACCCTCGGGGCCCAGTACTTC; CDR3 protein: CASSLGYLSGGTLGAQYF
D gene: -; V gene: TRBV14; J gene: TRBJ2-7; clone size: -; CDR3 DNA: TGTGCCAGCAGCCAGTTTCAGGGGTTTTTTACCGAGCAGTACTTC; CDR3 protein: CASSQFQGFFTEQYF
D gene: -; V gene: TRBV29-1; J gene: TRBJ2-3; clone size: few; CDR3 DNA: TGCAGCGCCTCGACTAGAAGCGCAGATACGCAGTATTTT; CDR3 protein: CSASTRSADTQYF
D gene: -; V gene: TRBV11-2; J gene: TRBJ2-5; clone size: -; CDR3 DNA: TGTGCCAGCAGCCCGAGTGCCCAAGAGACCCAGTACTTC; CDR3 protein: CASSPSAQETQYF
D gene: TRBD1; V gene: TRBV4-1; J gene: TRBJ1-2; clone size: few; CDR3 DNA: TGCGCCAGCAGCTCTCCGGGACAGAAGGGCTACACCTTC; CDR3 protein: CASSSPGQKGYTF
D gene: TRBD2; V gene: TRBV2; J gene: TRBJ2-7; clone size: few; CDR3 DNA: TGTGCCAGCAGTGTTGGACTAGCGGGAGTCGAGCAGTACTTC; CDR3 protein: CASSVGLAGVEQYF
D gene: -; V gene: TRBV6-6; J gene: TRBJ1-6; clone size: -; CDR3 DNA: TGTGCCAGCAGTCCCGGGTCGACGTCACCCCTCCACTTT; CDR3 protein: CASSPGSTSPLHF
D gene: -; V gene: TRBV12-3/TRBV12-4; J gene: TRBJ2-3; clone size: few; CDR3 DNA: TGTGCCAGCAGTTCCTCATTGAGTTTCCAGTATTTT; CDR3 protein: CASSSSLSFQYF
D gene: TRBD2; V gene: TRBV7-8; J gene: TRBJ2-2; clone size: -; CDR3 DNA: TGTGCCAGCAGCCGGACTAGCGGGGACACCGGGGAGCTGTTTTTT; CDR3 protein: CASSRTSGDTGELFF
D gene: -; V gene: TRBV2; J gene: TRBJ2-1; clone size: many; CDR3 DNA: TGTGCCAGCAGCTCTCTTCGAGGAAATGAGCAGTTCTTC; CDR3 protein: CASSSLRGNEQFF
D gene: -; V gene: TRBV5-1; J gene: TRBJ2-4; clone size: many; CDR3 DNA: TGCGCCAGCAGCCTAGGGGGGCTAGCCAAAAACATTCAGTACTTC; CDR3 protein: CASSLGGLAKNIQYF
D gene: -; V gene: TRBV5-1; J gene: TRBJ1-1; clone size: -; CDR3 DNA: TGCGCCAGCAGCTTGGCATCGAGTCTGTTGGCTGAAGCTTTCTTT; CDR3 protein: CASSLASSLLAEAFF
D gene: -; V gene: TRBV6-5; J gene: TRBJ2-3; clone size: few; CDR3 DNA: TGTGCCAGCAGTTACTCAGCCAGCGGGAGCACAGATACGCAGTATTTT; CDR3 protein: CASSYSASGSTDTQYF
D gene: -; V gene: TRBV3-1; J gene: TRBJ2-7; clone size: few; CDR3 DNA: TGTGCCAGCAGCCAGTACAGGACAGTCTACGAGCAGTACTTC; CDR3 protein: CASSQYRTVYEQYF
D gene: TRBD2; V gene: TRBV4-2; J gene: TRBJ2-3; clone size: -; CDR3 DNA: TGTGCCAGCAGCCAGAAAGAATACAGCGGGGTCGCAGATACGCAGTATTTT; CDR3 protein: CASSQKEYSGVADTQYF
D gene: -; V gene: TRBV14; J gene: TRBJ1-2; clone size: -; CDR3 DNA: TGTGCCAGCAGCCAAGCCGCAGGGGACTATGGCTACACCTTC; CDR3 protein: CASSQAAGDYGYTF
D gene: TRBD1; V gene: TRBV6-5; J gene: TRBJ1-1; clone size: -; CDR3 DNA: TGTGCCAGCACTAAAAGGGGGACAGGGACTGAAGCTTTCTTT; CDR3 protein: CASTKRGTGTEAFF
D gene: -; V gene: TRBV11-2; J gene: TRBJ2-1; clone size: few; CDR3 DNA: TGTGCCAGCAGGTTAGGGTGGCTGGCCAATGAGCAGTTCTTC; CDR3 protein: CASRLGWLANEQFF
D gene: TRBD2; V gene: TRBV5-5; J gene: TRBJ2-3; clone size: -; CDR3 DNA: TGTGCCAGCAGCGCGGGACTAGCGGGAGTTTCAGATACGCAGTATTTT; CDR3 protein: CASSAGLAGVSDTQYF
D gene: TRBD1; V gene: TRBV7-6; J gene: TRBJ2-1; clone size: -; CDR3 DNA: TGTGCCAGCAGCTTACCGGGACAGGGGTTCCATGAGCAGTTCTTC; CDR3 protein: CASSLPGQGFHEQFF